This T cell receptor (beta chain) was sequenced during a study of CD8 T cells in ankylosing spondylitis. Findings of the study overall: Significant enrichment of disease-linked clones was reportedly seen in matched ankylosing spondylitis synovial fluid. Ankylosing spondylitis blood appeared to carry a characteristic TCR beta motif of roughly eight highly homologous variants. Past research had described some motif variants in reactive arthritis synovial fluid and blood.

This CDR3 region has 13 residues. Germline V gene data show CDR1 as SNHLY and CDR2 as FYNNEI. With 6 bases clipped from V and 11 bases from J, the junction kept 4 bases outside the gene matches. This clonotype was observed a few times. Its antigen is not identified. Quantitative 5'-RACE with molecular barcodes was used to make the TCR beta libraries. TCRdb recomputed calls from the 5' RACE reads with MiXCR, one row per CDR3 protein. Of roughly 400,000 distinct CDR3 sequences in the sample, around 24% were seen once. The receptor was isolated from a male donor with ankylosing spondylitis. Sequenced input: blood, either unsorted or a sorted T cell fraction (not recorded which). The V gene is TRBV2, the J gene TRBJ2-3, with TRBD2 matching over 14 bases. CDR3 nucleotides: TGTGCCAGCAGGGGACTAGCGGGAGTCGGGCAGTATTTT. This codes for CASRGLAGVGQYF.